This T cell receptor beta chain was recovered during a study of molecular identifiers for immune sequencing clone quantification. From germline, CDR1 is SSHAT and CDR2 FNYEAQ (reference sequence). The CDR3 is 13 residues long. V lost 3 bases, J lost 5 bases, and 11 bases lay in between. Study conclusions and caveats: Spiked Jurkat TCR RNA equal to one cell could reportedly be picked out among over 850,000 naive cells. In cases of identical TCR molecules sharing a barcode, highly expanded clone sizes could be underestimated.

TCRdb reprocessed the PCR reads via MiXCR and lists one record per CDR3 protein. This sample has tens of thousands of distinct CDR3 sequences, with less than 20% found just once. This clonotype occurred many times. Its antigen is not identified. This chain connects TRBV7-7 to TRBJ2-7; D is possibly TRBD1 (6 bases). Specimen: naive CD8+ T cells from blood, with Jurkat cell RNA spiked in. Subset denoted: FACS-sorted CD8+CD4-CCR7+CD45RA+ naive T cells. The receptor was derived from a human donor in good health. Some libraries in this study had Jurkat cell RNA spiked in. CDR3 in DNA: TGTGCCAGCAGCTTTCTGGGGGCGGACGAGCAGTACTTC. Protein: CASSFLGADEQYF.